This passage covers 27 T cell receptor beta chains from one sample sequenced in a study of blood T cells in healthy people across ages. A second PCR, run for about 6 to 11 cycles, used a sample-barcoded 5' primer plus a J-beta primer mix. TCRdb passed the 5' RACE reads through MiXCR, listing each CDR3 protein once. The sample records 1,800,000 or so distinct CDR3 sequences, about 39% being singletons. The sample was blood. All receptors derive from a human donor in good health.

The gene calls are TRBV12-3 or TRBV12-4 and TRBJ1-2; 11 nucleotides align to TRBD1. V trimming: 6 bases; J trimming: 8 bases; junction bases outside the gene matches: 11. This CDR3 contains 15 residues. The CDR3 spells CASSDPGQGAFGYTF. The CDR3 DNA follows: TGTGCCAGCAGCGACCCCGGACAGGGGGCGTTCGGCTACACCTTC.

The chain combines TRBV5-1 with TRBJ2-1; D ambiguous. Germline CDR1 reads SGHRS; CDR2 reads YFSETQ. The CDR3 contains 11 residues. V dropped 3 bases and J dropped 10 bases, with 8 bases sitting between them. The CDR3 DNA follows: TGCGCCAGCAGCTACAACGGCGAGCAGTTCTTC. Translating it yields CASSYNGEQFF. The variable domain in full, completed from reference TRBV5-1 and TRBJ2-1, reads KAGVTQTPRYLIKTRGQQVTLSCSPISGHRSVSWYQQTPGQGLQFLFEYFSETQRNKGNFPGRFSGRQFSNSRSEMNVSTLELGDSALYLCASSYNGEQFFGPGTRLTVL.

This clonotype was seen a few times. This chain connects TRBV7-2 to TRBJ1-5; TRBD1 is a possible D gene (5 bases). Germline CDR1 reads SGHTA; CDR2 reads FQGNSA. The CDR3 contains 17 residues. With 4 bases removed from V and 4 bases from J, the gap between germline ends came to 20 bases. Here the CDR3 DNA reads TGTGCCAGCAGCTCTCCATTTGGGAGGGACCTTAATCAGCCCCAGCATTTT. This encodes CASSSPFGRDLNQPQHF.

This clonotype was observed many times. The chain recombines TRBV2 with TRBJ1-1, with D unresolved. V shed 6 bases and J shed 0 bases, with 8 bases lying between them. The CDR3 length is 13 residues. Looked up from germline, CDR1 is SNHLY and CDR2 is FYNNEI. CDR3 sequence: CASSTGLNTEAFF. The CDR3 DNA reads as TGTGCCAGCAGCACGGGCCTGAACACTGAAGCTTTCTTT. Full variable domain (rest looked up from reference TRBV2 and TRBJ1-1): EPEVTQTPSHQVTQMGQEVILRCVPISNHLYFYWYRQILGQKVEFLVSFYNNEISEKSEIFDDQFSVERPDGSNFTLKIRSTKLEDSAMYFCASSTGLNTEAFFGQGTRLTVV.

This clonotype showed up just a few times. One end of the junction fails to match germline, which may point to a read error. CDR3 sequence reads: CASRNHRTINGKLFF. DNA of the CDR3: TGTGCCAGCAGGAACCATCGGACCATTAATGGAAAACTGTTTTTT. The rearrangement uses TRBV7-2 and TRBJ1-4; D ambiguous. The CDR3 is made up of 15 amino acids. CDR1 and CDR2 (germline): SGHTA, FQGNSA.

The rearrangement links TRBV15 to TRBJ1-2; 7 nucleotides agree with TRBD1. The germline V gene has CDR1 LNHNV and CDR2 YYDKDF (reference sequence). J lost 9 bases, V lost 0 bases, and 10 bases had no gene match. The CDR3 runs 15 residues. As DNA, the CDR3 is TGTGCCACCAGCAGAGACAAACAGGGGATGGTGAGCTACACCTTC. Protein: CATSRDKQGMVSYTF.

This clonotype was detected a few times. This chain joins TRBV6-4 and TRBJ1-5, with D perhaps matching TRBD1 (5 bases). The germline gives CDR1 MRHNA, CDR2 SNTAGT. This CDR3 region has 15 residues. Trimming shortened V by 10 bases and J by 0 bases, and 16 bases separated the two germline ends. CDR3 loop: CAITGSGHSNQPQHF. The CDR3 DNA reads as TGTGCCATCACCGGATCAGGGCATAGCAATCAGCCCCAGCATTTT.

The chain is built from TRBV12-3 or TRBV12-4 and TRBJ2-1; D is uncertain. V lost 3 bases and J lost 10, with 10 bases in between. This CDR3 region has 12 residues. CDR3 nucleotide sequence: TGTGCCAGCAGTTTGGGGATTTGGGAGCAGTTCTTC. This codes for CASSLGIWEQFF.

The chain employs TRBV20-1 and TRBJ2-7; D unclear. V gave up 3 bases and J gave up 0 bases, with 6 bases separating them. Looked up from germline, CDR1 is DFQATT and CDR2 is SNEGSKA (reference sequence). This CDR3 has 12 residues. The CDR3: CSASGYSYEQYF. Here the CDR3 DNA reads TGCAGTGCTAGTGGGTACTCCTACGAGCAGTACTTC.

This chain connects TRBV14 to TRBJ1-2; 8 bases agree with TRBD1. V shed 4 bases, J shed 7 bases, and the junction held 5 bases outside the gene matches. CDR3 size: 13 residues. The germline CDR1 and CDR2 sequences are SGHDN and FVKESK. As DNA, the CDR3 is TGTGCCAGCAGCCGCAGGGGGCAAAGTGGCTACACCTTC. This codes for CASSRRGQSGYTF. The entire variable domain, with the rest obtained from reference TRBV14 and TRBJ1-2, is as follows: EAGVTQFPSHSVIEKGQTVTLRCDPISGHDNLYWYRRVMGKEIKFLLHFVKESKQDESGMPNNRFLAERTGGTYSTLKVQPAELEDSGVYFCASSRRGQSGYTFGSGTRLTVV.

Many counts were recorded for this clonotype. This rearrangement joins TRBV7-8 to TRBJ2-5; the D gene is possibly TRBD2 (5 bases). Germline-derived CDR1 and CDR2 are SGHVS and FQNEAQ. CDR3 length: 13 amino acids. V was clipped by 5 bases and J by 1 base, with 8 bases between them. Here the CDR3 reads CASSRGFQETQYF. As DNA, the CDR3 is TGTGCCAGCAGCCGGGGTTTCCAAGAGACCCAGTACTTC.

The CDR3 protein is CASSAVDEQFF. CDR3 bases: TGTGCCAGCAGCGCCGTCGATGAGCAGTTCTTC. The V call is TRBV3-1, the J call TRBJ2-1, with unresolved D. CDR1 and CDR2 (germline): LGHDT, YNNKEL (reference sequence). V shed 5 bases and J shed 8 bases, with 7 bases lying between them. The CDR3 is 11 amino acids.

This clonotype was recorded a few times. The J gene is TRBJ2-3, the V gene TRBV7-2, with TRBD1 identical over 7 bases. Germline CDR1 and CDR2: SGHTA and FQGNSA. CDR3 length equals 14 residues. V was clipped by 3 bases and J by 5 bases; unmatched bases: 5. Written as DNA, the CDR3 is TGTGCCAGCAGCTTCCCTAGACAGGGAGATACGCAGTATTTT. Amino acids: CASSFPRQGDTQYF.

J is TRBJ2-7 and V is TRBV5-1; D call uncertain. The CDR3 has 15 residues. From germline, CDR1 is SGHRS and CDR2 YFSETQ. Trimming left V 4 bases short and J 3 bases short, with 17 bases between. The CDR3 region has the DNA TGCGCCAGCAGCCCGTTCGGGTCGGACGTCTACGAGCAGTACTTC. Protein sequence: CASSPFGSDVYEQYF.

The chain has TRBV28 and TRBJ2-1, with 7 bases that match TRBD2. With 3 bases clipped from V and 3 bases from J, the junction kept 11 bases outside the gene matches. This CDR3 spans 17 amino acids. Germline CDR1 MDHEN, CDR2 SYDVKM. This CDR3 reads CASSFRSGAARYNEQFF. The CDR3, as DNA: TGTGCCAGCAGTTTTCGGAGCGGGGCTGCACGCTACAATGAGCAGTTCTTC.

This clonotype came up a few times. V gene TRBV7-3 combines with J gene TRBJ2-5; D may be TRBD1 or TRBD2 (5 bases each). This CDR3 is 14 amino acids long. Trimming removed 2 bases at V and 3 bases at J, with 10 bases between. Germline V gene sequence: CDR1 SGHTA, CDR2 FQGTGA. The DNA for the CDR3 is TGTGCCAGCAGCTTAGGGGGAAGGGAAGAGACCCAGTACTTC. It specifies CASSLGGREETQYF.

In its sample, this clonotype was seen a few times. This sequence joins TRBV4-3 and TRBJ2-1, with TRBD2 as a possible D gene (7 bases). With 1 base removed from V and 2 bases from J, the gap between germline ends came to 12 bases. The germline V gene encodes CDR1 LGHNA and CDR2 YSLEER. CDR3 length equals 16 residues. CDR3: CASSQVGGGPYNEQFF. The CDR3 DNA reads TGCGCCAGCAGCCAAGTCGGCGGGGGCCCCTACAATGAGCAGTTCTTC.

As concerns this clonotype: Relative to the germline gene, one junction end is altered; a read error may explain this. The V gene is TRBV7-9, the J gene TRBJ2-7; no clear D gene. Per germline, CDR1 SEHNR and CDR2 FQNEAQ (reference sequence). The CDR3 loop spans 16 amino acids. CDR3 DNA: TGTGCCTGCAGCTCAATAATCCGGACGGTAAACTACGAGCAGTACTTC. Amino acids: CACSSIIRTVNYEQYF.

This clonotype was observed a handful of times. This rearrangement joins TRBV12-3 or TRBV12-4 to TRBJ1-1; D may be TRBD1 (5 bases). Trimming shortened V by 7 bases and J by 0 bases, and 15 bases separated the two germline ends. The CDR3 loop spans 15 amino acids. The CDR3 is CASNRARGVNTEAFF. CDR3 nucleotide sequence: TGTGCCAGCAACCGAGCACGGGGCGTGAACACTGAAGCTTTCTTT.

In this sample, this clonotype turned up many times. The V gene is TRBV7-2, the J gene TRBJ1-2; D gene ambiguous. The CDR3 length is 16 residues. CDR1 is SGHTA, CDR2 FQGNSA, per germline. Between the trimmed V and J ends, which lost 1 base and 4 bases, there was a span of 16 bases. The CDR3 spells CASSLEVVGPAYGYTF. CDR3 sequence (DNA): TGTGCCAGCAGCTTAGAGGTGGTTGGGCCAGCCTATGGCTACACCTTC.

The V call is TRBV7-9, the J call TRBJ2-1, with a tentative D call TRBD1 (5 bases). The V gene lost 6 bases and the J gene lost 2 bases, with 14 bases spanning the gap. From germline, CDR1 is SEHNR and CDR2 FQNEAQ (reference sequence). CDR3 length equals 15 residues. CDR3 nucleotide sequence: TGTGCCAGCAGGGGGCCACGCTCAACCTACAATGAGCAGTTCTTC. As protein: CASRGPRSTYNEQFF.

This clonotype was picked up a small number of times. The chain is built from TRBV20-1 and TRBJ2-3; the match to TRBD2 covers 9 bases. V shed 3 bases, J shed 2 bases, and the junction held 9 bases outside the gene matches. CDR3 length equals 16 residues. From germline, CDR1 is DFQATT and CDR2 SNEGSKA (reference sequence). CDR3 in amino acids: CSARDDSGGYTDTQYF. The CDR3 region has the DNA TGCAGTGCTAGGGACGATAGCGGGGGATACACAGATACGCAGTATTTT.

CDR3 amino acids: CASSFDRDSPVRAKNIQYF. CDR3 in DNA: TGCGCCAGCAGCTTTGACCGGGACAGCCCCGTACGGGCCAAAAACATTCAGTACTTC. The chain uses TRBV5-1 and TRBJ2-4; 7 nucleotides match TRBD1. CDR3 length: 19 residues. CDR1 is SGHRS and CDR2 is YFSETQ in the germline V gene. With V trimmed by 2 bases and J by 1 base, 15 bases remained unmatched.

J is TRBJ1-2 and V is TRBV7-2; D gene unclear. Germline CDR1 SGHTA, CDR2 FQGNSA. The CDR3 has 11 amino acids. The V end was cut by 3 bases, the J end by 10 bases, with 9 bases between. DNA for the CDR3: TGTGCCAGCAGCTTTGGGCGCGACTACACCTTC. Translating gives CASSFGRDYTF.

The chain carries TRBV27 and TRBJ2-1, with 12 bases aligning to TRBD2. CDR1 and CDR2 (germline): MNHEY, SMNVEV (reference sequence). This CDR3 region has 14 residues. V shed 8 bases, J shed 8 bases, and the junction held 7 bases outside the gene matches. In DNA, the CDR3 is TGTGCCAGCGCGCGGACTAGCGGGGTATATGAGCAGTTCTTC. This sequence encodes CASARTSGVYEQFF.

The chain has TRBV5-1 and TRBJ2-1; a weak D match, TRBD1 (5 bases). Trimming took 0 bases from V and 7 from J, leaving 11 bases between them. CDR1 and CDR2 from the germline V gene are SGHRS and YFSETQ. The CDR3 totals 14 residues. In nucleotides, the CDR3 is TGCGCCAGCAGCTTGGGACAGAAAGGTAATGAGCAGTTCTTC. This sequence encodes CASSLGQKGNEQFF.

This clonotype has just a few counts. The junction departs from the called germline gene at one end, perhaps through a read error. This chain links TRBV3-1 with TRBJ2-5; no definite D call. CDR3 length: 15 residues. The germline CDR1 and CDR2 sequences are LGHDT and YNNKEL (reference sequence). The CDR3 here is CASSQEWGVQGTQYF. As DNA, the CDR3 is TGTGCCAGCAGCCAAGAATGGGGTGTCCAAGGGACCCAGTACTTC.